A single sample gave rise to the 30 T cell receptor beta chains below, sequenced in a study of Graves' ophthalmopathy and Graves' hyperthyroidism. Amplification from RNA transcripts yielded the TCR beta CDR3 regions. HTBI primers primed a first-round RT-PCR, and a second-round multiplex PCR followed. In TCRdb, the multiplex PCR reads were re-called with MiXCR into one record per CDR3 protein. The table shows roughly 1.1 million distinct CDR3 sequences, with 35% to 40% occurring only once. The sample comprised peripheral blood or thyroid tissue (not recorded which). The receptor set was obtained from an adult man with Graves' hyperthyroidism.

This clonotype has ten or more counts. The chain combines TRBV20-1 with TRBJ2-5; D is possibly TRBD1 or TRBD2 (6 bases each). Germline V lookup: CDR1 DFQATT, CDR2 SNEGSKA (reference sequence). The V end was cut by 6 bases, the J end by 5 bases, with 19 bases between. The CDR3 consists of 14 residues. CDR3 sequence reads: CSARGPMGAETQYF. In nucleotides, the CDR3 is TGCAGTGCCCGGGGGCCGATGGGGGCGGAGACCCAGTACTTC.

The chain carries TRBV7-9 and TRBJ1-4; the D is unclear. The V end lost 4 bases, the J end lost 7 bases, and 25 bases lay between the germline ends. The CDR3 length is 18 residues. Germline CDR1 is SEHNR and CDR2 is FQNEAQ (reference sequence). CDR3 loop: CASSSPGGFSIVGEKLFF. CDR3 sequence (DNA): TGTGCCAGCAGCTCCCCGGGTGGGTTCTCAATCGTCGGTGAAAAACTGTTTTTT.

The V call is TRBV2, the J call TRBJ2-5, with a possible D match to TRBD2 (5 bases). The CDR3 runs 12 residues. Trimming shortened V by 7 bases and J by 4 bases, and 10 bases separated the two germline ends. The germline V gene encodes CDR1 SNHLY and CDR2 FYNNEI. The CDR3 loop reads CASTGNGETQYF. CDR3 nucleotides: TGTGCCAGCACCGGGAATGGAGAGACCCAGTACTTC. The whole variable domain, remainder taken from reference TRBV2 and TRBJ2-5, is EPEVTQTPSHQVTQMGQEVILRCVPISNHLYFYWYRQILGQKVEFLVSFYNNEISEKSEIFDDQFSVERPDGSNFTLKIRSTKLEDSAMYFCASTGNGETQYFGPGTRLLVL.

This clonotype appeared many times. The rearrangement uses TRBV2 and TRBJ2-6, with D uncertain. CDR1 SNHLY and CDR2 FYNNEI come from the germline V gene. Trimming pared 1 base from V and 2 bases from J, leaving 6 bases between. The CDR3 spans 15 residues. This CDR3 reads CASSEEAAGANVLTF. CDR3 DNA: TGTGCCAGCAGTGAAGAGGCGGCTGGGGCCAACGTCCTGACTTTC.

In its sample, this clonotype was seen a few times. The rearrangement links TRBV5-6 to TRBJ2-7; a possible D gene is TRBD1 (5 bases). The CDR3 totals 15 residues. Germline CDR1 reads SGHDT; CDR2 reads YYEEEE. V was cut by 5 bases and J by 3 bases, with 18 bases left in between. CDR3 residues: CASRDMQGFVYEQYF. The CDR3 DNA is TGTGCCAGCAGAGACATGCAGGGTTTCGTCTACGAGCAGTACTTC.

This clonotype came up a few times. The chain employs TRBV2 and TRBJ1-1; no clear D gene. The V gene lost 6 bases and the J gene lost 5 bases, with 22 bases spanning the gap. The CDR3 consists of 16 residues. Germline assignment: CDR1 SNHLY and CDR2 FYNNEI. CDR3 amino acids: CASSHFVGLKQTEAFF. Here the CDR3 DNA reads TGTGCCAGCAGCCACTTCGTCGGACTGAAGCAGACTGAAGCTTTCTTT.

This clonotype has at least ten counts. The chain has TRBV12-3 or TRBV12-4 and TRBJ1-2, with D perhaps TRBD1 (5 bases). The CDR3 has 13 amino acids. Trimming left V 3 bases short and J 4 bases short, with 9 bases between. CDR3 DNA sequence: TGTGCCAGCAGTTTCGTCGGGACCTATGGCTACACCTTC. This encodes CASSFVGTYGYTF.

The rearrangement links TRBV7-3 to TRBJ2-6; 13 nucleotides align to TRBD2. V lost 7 bases to trimming and J lost 0 bases; unmatched junction nucleotides: 6. CDR1 and CDR2 from the germline V gene are SGHTA and FQGTGA. The CDR3 runs to 18 residues. Here the CDR3 reads CASKLGLAGDSGANVLTF. The CDR3 DNA follows: TGTGCCAGCAAATTAGGACTAGCGGGAGACTCTGGGGCCAACGTCCTGACTTTC.

This clonotype was recorded a few times. The rearrangement joins TRBV6-1 to TRBJ2-1, with D unclear. CDR1 MNHNS and CDR2 SASEGT come from the germline V gene. CDR3 size: 11 residues. Trimming left V 10 bases short and J 8 bases short, with 12 bases between. CDR3 region: CAMGFGDEQFF. The DNA of the CDR3 is TGTGCCATGGGGTTTGGGGATGAGCAGTTCTTC.

This clonotype was found a few times. The chain links TRBV5-1 to TRBJ2-7; D not certain. CDR1 is SGHRS and CDR2 is YFSETQ in the germline V gene. This CDR3 region has 14 residues. The ends were cut back, 4 bases at V and 1 base at J, with 12 bases in the middle. The CDR3 bases are TGCGCCAGCAGCCGGGTTGACGGATCCTACGAGCAGTACTTC. As protein: CASSRVDGSYEQYF.

On this clonotype: A read error may explain this, as a much larger clone is one base away. This chain joins TRBV2 and TRBJ2-5; no clear D. The germline V gene encodes CDR1 SNHLY and CDR2 FYNNEI. The CDR3 runs 11 residues. The CDR3, as DNA: TGTGCCAGCATGGCGGAAGAGACCCGGTACTTC. It encodes CASMAEETRYF.

This clonotype was detected once. One junction end does not reproduce the germline sequence, and a read error may be involved. The CDR3 nucleotides read TGTGCCTGCAGTGCCAAACGGACAGGTACTAACTATGGCTACACCTTC. This gives the protein CACSAKRTGTNYGYTF. The genes are TRBV25-1 and TRBJ1-2, with 7 bases aligning to TRBD1. This CDR3 spans 16 amino acids. Germline lookup yields CDR1 MGHDK and CDR2 SYGVNS.

The rearrangement uses TRBV29-1 and TRBJ1-1, with a tentative D call TRBD1 (5 bases). In germline, CDR1 is SQVTM, CDR2 ANQGSEA. The V end lost 6 bases, the J end lost 4 bases, and 15 bases lay between the germline ends. There are 13 residues in the CDR3. Here the CDR3 reads CSVGTGRGTEAFF. The CDR3 region has the DNA TGCAGCGTCGGTACAGGACGGGGCACTGAAGCTTTCTTT.

In this sample, this clonotype turned up many times. The CDR3 DNA follows: TGTGCCAGCAGCTCGGGACAGGGGGCAGGGCAGCCCCAGCATTTT. Translating gives CASSSGQGAGQPQHF. The chain joins TRBV7-2 to TRBJ1-5; 12 positions agree with TRBD1. The V gene's germline CDR1 is SGHTA and CDR2 FQGNSA. This CDR3 spans 15 amino acids. Trimming removed 4 bases from V and 7 bases from J; junction bases left unmatched: 5.

This clonotype was seen at least ten times. This chain links TRBV20-1 with TRBJ1-2; D is uncertain. The germline gives CDR1 DFQATT, CDR2 SNEGSKA (reference sequence). V gave up 0 bases and J gave up 0 bases, with 14 bases separating them. The CDR3 runs to 16 residues. This chain's CDR3 is CSARETPPGANYGYTF. The CDR3 coding sequence is TGCAGTGCTAGAGAGACCCCCCCTGGAGCTAACTATGGCTACACCTTC.

This clonotype occurred a few times. This chain connects TRBV10-3 to TRBJ1-1; D might be TRBD1 (6 bases). The V end lost 6 bases, the J end lost 5 bases, and 10 bases lay between the germline ends. The CDR3 consists of 12 residues. Looked up from germline, CDR1 is ENHRY and CDR2 is SYGVKD. CDR3 nucleotides: TGTGCCATCAGATTGGGACAAACTGAAGCTTTCTTT. Its translation: CAIRLGQTEAFF.

This chain joins TRBV19 and TRBJ2-7; D is perhaps TRBD2 (7 bases). Germline lookup yields CDR1 LNHDA and CDR2 SQIVND (reference sequence). V lost 9 bases and J lost 2, with 20 bases in between. The CDR3 sequence is 15 residues long. CDR3 sequence: CASRVQGGLTYEQYF. CDR3 DNA: TGTGCCAGCAGGGTCCAAGGGGGACTAACCTACGAGCAGTACTTC.

Comments on this clonotype: Because the CDR3 is missing its conserved closing phenylalanine or tryptophan, this is likely a read error. This rearrangement joins TRBV5-1 to TRBJ1-5, with D possibly matching TRBD1 (6 bases). The length of the CDR3 is 13 residues. Trimming removed 0 bases from V and 7 bases from J, with 8 bases in between. Germline V CDR1 and CDR2: SGHRS, YFSETQ. CDR3 bases: TGCGCCAGCAGCTTGGACAGGGACCAGCCCCAGCATTCT. Its translation: CASSLDRDQPQHS.

The chain couples TRBV10-3 to TRBJ1-1, with D tentatively TRBD1 (5 bases). The CDR3 totals 13 residues. Germline values: CDR1 ENHRY, CDR2 SYGVKD. V lost 4 bases and J lost 5, with 11 bases in between. For the CDR3, the DNA is TGTGCCATCAGTGTGGGGGGACGGACTGAAGCTTTCTTT. It is translated as CAISVGGRTEAFF.

At least ten counts were recorded for this clonotype. J is TRBJ2-7 and V is TRBV9, with TRBD1 matching over 9 bases. The CDR3 sequence is 15 residues long. The J segment lost 2 bases and the V segment lost 0 bases, leaving 3 bases of the junction unmatched. Germline values: CDR1 SGDLS, CDR2 YYNGEE. The CDR3 nucleotides read TGTGCCAGCAGCGTAGATGGGACAGGGACCTACGAGCAGTACTTC. Protein: CASSVDGTGTYEQYF. Drawing the rest from reference TRBV9 and TRBJ2-7, the complete variable domain is DSGVTQTPKHLITATGQRVTLRCSPRSGDLSVYWYQQSLDQGLQFLIQYYNGEERAKGNILERFSAQQFPDLHSELNLSSLELGDSALYFCASSVDGTGTYEQYFGPGTRLTVT.

A single count supports this clonotype. The gene calls are TRBV7-2 and TRBJ1-5, with 8 positions matching TRBD1. Trimming took 6 bases from V and 3 from J; bases not matched to a gene: 10. There are 16 residues in the CDR3. In germline, CDR1 is SGHTA, CDR2 FQGNSA. The CDR3 nucleotides read TGTGCCAGCAGGTCTGGGACAGGCAGGATCAATCAGCCCCAGCATTTT. Translated: CASRSGTGRINQPQHF.

The J gene is TRBJ2-7, the V gene TRBV11-2, with 14 bases lining up with TRBD2. The CDR3 covers 18 residues. The germline V gene has CDR1 SGHAT and CDR2 FQNNGV. The ends lost 5 bases at V and 5 bases at J; junction bases unmatched: 14. The chain's CDR3 is CASSKGPGLAGAPDEQYF. For the CDR3, the DNA is TGTGCCAGCAGCAAGGGTCCGGGACTAGCGGGGGCACCAGACGAGCAGTACTTC.

This clonotype occurred many times. The rearrangement links TRBV5-1 to TRBJ2-2, with D possibly matching TRBD1 (6 bases). The CDR3 is 14 residues long. The V gene's germline CDR1 is SGHRS and CDR2 YFSETQ. V shed 8 bases and J shed 9 bases, with 20 bases lying between them. The CDR3 spells CASSSGQPSRELFF. CDR3 DNA sequence: TGCGCCAGTAGTTCTGGACAGCCGTCCAGGGAGCTGTTTTTT. The whole variable domain, remainder taken from reference TRBV5-1 and TRBJ2-2, is KAGVTQTPRYLIKTRGQQVTLSCSPISGHRSVSWYQQTPGQGLQFLFEYFSETQRNKGNFPGRFSGRQFSNSRSEMNVSTLELGDSALYLCASSSGQPSRELFFGEGSRLTVL.

CDR3: CASSFGTSVFVKETQYF. CDR3 sequence (DNA): TGTGCCAGCAGCTTCGGGACTAGCGTTTTTGTCAAGGAGACCCAGTACTTC. The rearrangement joins TRBV5-6 to TRBJ2-5, with 10 bases aligning to TRBD2. This CDR3 spans 17 amino acids. After removal of 2 bases from V and 5 bases from J, the junction contained 12 bases not matched to a gene. Germline CDR1 reads SGHDT; CDR2 reads YYEEEE. The complete variable domain, with remaining parts taken from reference TRBV5-6 and TRBJ2-5, reads DAGVTQSPTHLIKTRGQQVTLRCSPKSGHDTVSWYQQALGQGPQFIFQYYEEEERQRGNFPDRFSGHQFPNYSSELNVNALLLGDSALYLCASSFGTSVFVKETQYFGPGTRLLVL.

A note on this clonotype: Being one base from a much bigger clone, this may be a read error. V is TRBV2 and J is TRBJ2-7; 7 bases line up with TRBD1. The CDR3 sequence is 13 residues long. CDR1 SNHLY and CDR2 FYNNEI come from the germline V gene. J was trimmed by 3 bases and V by 7 bases; bases with no gene match: 6. Here the CDR3 DNA reads TGTGCCAGCAACCGACAGGGTCTCTACGAGCAGTACTTC. Translating it yields CASNRQGLYEQYF.

This clonotype has a handful of counts. The CDR3 spells CATGTTMNTEAFF. CDR3 bases: TGTGCCACCGGGACAACCATGAACACTGAAGCTTTCTTT. The V call is TRBV6-1, the J call TRBJ1-1, with TRBD1 as a possible D gene (6 bases). V was clipped by 10 bases and J by 0 bases, with 12 bases between them. This CDR3 region has 13 residues. Germline V lookup: CDR1 MNHNS, CDR2 SASEGT.

The rearrangement links TRBV7-2 to TRBJ2-7; D may match TRBD1 or TRBD2 (5 bases each). Germline assignment: CDR1 SGHTA and CDR2 FQGNSA. This CDR3 is 14 amino acids long. With 5 bases removed from V and 6 bases from J, the gap between germline ends came to 17 bases. The DNA for the CDR3 is TGTGCCAGCAGCGATCCCGGGGCTCAAGTCGAGCAGTACTTC. Translating gives CASSDPGAQVEQYF.

The V call is TRBV10-3, the J call TRBJ1-4; 7 bases align to TRBD1. The CDR3 runs 16 residues. The J segment lost 1 base and the V segment lost 10 bases, leaving 12 bases of the junction unmatched. From germline, CDR1 is ENHRY and CDR2 SYGVKD. The CDR3 loop reads CASRPTNRGTNEKLFF. Written as DNA, the CDR3 is TGTGCCAGCAGGCCTACAAACAGGGGAACTAATGAAAAACTGTTTTTT.

This clonotype was detected many times. This chain joins TRBV29-1 and TRBJ1-4; D not certain. Trimming stripped 7 bases from V and 5 bases from J, with 17 bases between. This CDR3 contains 14 residues. Germline loops: CDR1 SQVTM, CDR2 ANQGSEA. The CDR3 nucleotides read TGCAGCGCCCTAGGGCCGGTTGACAATGAAAAACTGTTTTTT. Amino acids: CSALGPVDNEKLFF.

The V and J genes are TRBV2 and TRBJ1-1; maybe TRBD1 (5 bases). Between the trimmed V and J ends, which lost 2 bases and 7 bases, there was a span of 11 bases. CDR1 and CDR2 from the germline V gene are SNHLY and FYNNEI. The CDR3 length is 13 residues. CDR3 coding DNA: TGTGCCAGCAGTGAAATCGGGGACTTTGAAGCTTTCTTT. Its translation: CASSEIGDFEAFF.